These 9 T cell receptor beta chains were all obtained from the same sample, sequenced in a study of beta chain features in type 1 diabetes. cDNA synthesis used the whole RNA isolate, giving expressed TCRB sequences. Generated by immunoSEQ multiplex PCR, the TCRdb table keeps only in-frame clones and is missing some. The data show hundreds of thousands of clones, roughly an eighth seen once. The specimen sequenced was naive CD4+ T cells from blood. These receptors came from a man younger than 35 in good health.

This chain links TRBV7-9 with TRBJ1-2; a possible D gene is TRBD1 (5 bases). The CDR3 has 16 amino acids. The V gene's germline CDR1 is SEHNR and CDR2 FQNEAQ (reference sequence). With 2 bases removed from V and 8 bases from J, the gap between germline ends came to 21 bases. CDR3 DNA sequence: TGTGCCAGCAGCTTAAGCCCAGGCGGAGGGGATGGCGGCTACACCTTC. Its protein product is CASSLSPGGGDGGYTF. The complete variable domain, with remaining parts taken from reference TRBV7-9 and TRBJ1-2, reads DTGVSQNPRHKITKRGQNVTFRCDPISEHNRLYWYRQTLGQGPEFLTYFQNEAQLEKSRLLSDRFSAERPKGSFSTLEIQRTEQGDSAMYLCASSLSPGGGDGGYTFGSGTRLTVV.

The V gene is TRBV6-1, the J gene TRBJ1-5; D ambiguous. The V end was cut by 11 bases, the J end by 0 bases, with 14 bases between. In germline, CDR1 is MNHNS, CDR2 SASEGT. This CDR3 has 14 amino acids. The CDR3 loop is CAGNSGSSNQPQHF. The CDR3 DNA reads TGTGCCGGCAACAGTGGGTCTAGCAATCAGCCCCAGCATTTT.

V usage is TRBV30 and J usage is TRBJ2-2, with D unclear. The CDR3 sequence is 13 residues long. Germline CDR1 reads GTSNPN; CDR2 reads SVGIG (reference sequence). V was pared by 3 bases and J by 2 bases, with 7 bases between. The CDR3 here is CAWRRLNTGELFF. As DNA, the CDR3 is TGTGCCTGGAGACGCCTAAACACCGGGGAGCTGTTTTTT. Based on the CDR3 plus reference TRBV30 and TRBJ2-2, the full variable domain is SQTIHQWPATLVQPVGSPLSLECTVEGTSNPNLYWYRQAAGRGLQLLFYSVGIGQISSEVPQNLSASRPQDRQFILSSKKLLLSDSGFYLCAWRRLNTGELFFGEGSRLTVL.

V and J are TRBV6-5 and TRBJ1-3, with D possibly matching TRBD1 (5 bases). The germline CDR1 and CDR2 sequences are MNHEY and SVGAGI. The V and J ends lost 6 bases and 2 bases respectively, with 8 bases between them. This CDR3 comprises 13 residues. The CDR3 bases are TGTGCCAGCAGACCGGGGGCTGGAAACACCATATATTTT. It yields the protein CASRPGAGNTIYF.

V and J are TRBV29-1 and TRBJ2-1; D may be TRBD2 (6 bases). The CDR3 loop spans 13 amino acids. Trimming took off 6 bases at V and 1 base at J, with 10 bases between the two ends. CDR1 is SQVTM and CDR2 is ANQGSEA in the germline V gene. As DNA, the CDR3 is TGCAGCGTGAGGGAGGCGTCCTACAATGAGCAGTTCTTC. This translates into CSVREASYNEQFF.

This clone has more than one count but fewer than ten. The chain uses TRBV2 and TRBJ2-2; D possibly corresponds to TRBD1 (5 bases). The germline gives CDR1 SNHLY, CDR2 FYNNEI. Deletions cut 7 bases from V and 7 bases from J, with 19 bases between. CDR3 length: 15 amino acids. The CDR3 DNA is TGTGCCAGCATTCAGGGTGTAGCTGTTGTCGGGGAGCTGTTTTTT. Translated: CASIQGVAVVGELFF.

This clone occurred a few times. The chain employs TRBV28 and TRBJ1-1; TRBD1 agrees at 7 bases. The CDR3 extends over 13 amino acids. Germline V gene sequence: CDR1 MDHEN, CDR2 SYDVKM. V shed 10 bases and J 0 bases; nucleotides not matched to a gene: 5. The CDR3, as DNA: TGTGCCACCCGGGACAGCATGAACACTGAAGCTTTCTTT. It yields the protein CATRDSMNTEAFF.

The chain employs TRBV9 and TRBJ1-2; 8 bases align to TRBD1. The germline CDR1 and CDR2 sequences are SGDLS and YYNGEE. The CDR3 length is 14 residues. J lost 7 bases, V lost 4 bases, and 9 bases had no gene match. The CDR3 sequence is CASSSTQGASGYTF. CDR3 nucleotides: TGTGCCAGCAGCTCCACGCAGGGGGCAAGTGGCTACACCTTC.

The genes are TRBV6-5 and TRBJ2-3, with 8 bases matching TRBD1. Germline CDR1 and CDR2: MNHEY and SVGAGI. V lost 0 bases to trimming and J lost 7 bases; unmatched junction nucleotides: 3. CDR3 length equals 14 residues. CDR3 bases: TGTGCCAGCAGTTACTCTACAGGGGGTTATACGCAGTATTTT. It specifies CASSYSTGGYTQYF.